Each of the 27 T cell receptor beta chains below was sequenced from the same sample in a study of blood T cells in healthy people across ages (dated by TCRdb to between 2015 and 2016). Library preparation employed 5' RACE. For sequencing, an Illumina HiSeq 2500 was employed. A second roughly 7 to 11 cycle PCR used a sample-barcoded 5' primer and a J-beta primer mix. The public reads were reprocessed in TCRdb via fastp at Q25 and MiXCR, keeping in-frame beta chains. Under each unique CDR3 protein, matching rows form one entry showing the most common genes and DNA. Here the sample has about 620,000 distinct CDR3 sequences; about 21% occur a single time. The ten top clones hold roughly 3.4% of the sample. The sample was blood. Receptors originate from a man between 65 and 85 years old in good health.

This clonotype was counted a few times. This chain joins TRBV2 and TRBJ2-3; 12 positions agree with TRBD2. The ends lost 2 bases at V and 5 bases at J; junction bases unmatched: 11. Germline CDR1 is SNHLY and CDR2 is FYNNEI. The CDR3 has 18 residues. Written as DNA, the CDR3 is TGTGCCAGCAGTGAAATTCGACACGCGGGACTAGCGGGAGATACGCAGTATTTT. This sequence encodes CASSEIRHAGLAGDTQYF. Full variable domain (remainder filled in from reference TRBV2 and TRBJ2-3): EPEVTQTPSHQVTQMGQEVILRCVPISNHLYFYWYRQILGQKVEFLVSFYNNEISEKSEIFDDQFSVERPDGSNFTLKIRSTKLEDSAMYFCASSEIRHAGLAGDTQYFGPGTRLTVL.

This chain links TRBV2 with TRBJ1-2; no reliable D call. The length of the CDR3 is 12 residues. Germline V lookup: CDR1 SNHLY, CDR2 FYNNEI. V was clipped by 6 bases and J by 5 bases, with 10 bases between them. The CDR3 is CASRPGSYGYTF. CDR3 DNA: TGTGCCAGCAGACCCGGATCATATGGCTACACCTTC.

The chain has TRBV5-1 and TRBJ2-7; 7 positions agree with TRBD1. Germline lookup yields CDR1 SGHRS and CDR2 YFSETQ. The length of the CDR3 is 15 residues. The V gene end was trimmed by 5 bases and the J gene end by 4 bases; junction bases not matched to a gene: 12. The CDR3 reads CASSGTGTATYEQYF. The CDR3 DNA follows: TGCGCCAGCAGTGGTACCGGGACAGCGACTTACGAGCAGTACTTC.

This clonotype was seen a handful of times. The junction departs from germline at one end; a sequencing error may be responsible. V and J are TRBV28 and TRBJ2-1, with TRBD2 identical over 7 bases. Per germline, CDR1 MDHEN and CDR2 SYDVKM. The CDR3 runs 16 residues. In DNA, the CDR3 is TGTGCCAGCACCGTCCCGGCGGGAGTGGGGAATAGTGAGCGGTTCTTC. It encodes CASTVPAGVGNSERFF.

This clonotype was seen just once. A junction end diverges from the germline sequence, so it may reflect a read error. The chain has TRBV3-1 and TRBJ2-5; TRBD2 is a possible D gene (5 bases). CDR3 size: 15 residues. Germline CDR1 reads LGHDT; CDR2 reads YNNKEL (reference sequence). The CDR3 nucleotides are TGTGCTAGCAGCCAAGGTAGCGCGATTTCCTACCAGCAGTACTTC. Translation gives CASSQGSAISYQQYF.

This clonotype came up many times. The CDR3 protein is CASSLTGKVSGELFF. The CDR3 DNA sequence: TGCGCCAGCAGCTTGACAGGAAAGGTATCCGGGGAGCTGTTTTTT. This chain uses TRBV5-1 with TRBJ2-2, with a tentative D call TRBD1 (5 bases). The V end lost 1 base, the J end lost 6 bases, and 13 bases lay between the germline ends. This CDR3 spans 15 amino acids. Germline V gene data show CDR1 as SGHRS and CDR2 as YFSETQ.

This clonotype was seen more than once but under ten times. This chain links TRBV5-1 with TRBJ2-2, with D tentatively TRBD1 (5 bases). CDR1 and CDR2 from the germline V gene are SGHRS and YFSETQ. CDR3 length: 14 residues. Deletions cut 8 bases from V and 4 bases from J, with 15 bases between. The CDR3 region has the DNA TGCGCCAGTACGCCCTCAGGGCCCACCGGGGAGCTGTTTTTT. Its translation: CASTPSGPTGELFF.

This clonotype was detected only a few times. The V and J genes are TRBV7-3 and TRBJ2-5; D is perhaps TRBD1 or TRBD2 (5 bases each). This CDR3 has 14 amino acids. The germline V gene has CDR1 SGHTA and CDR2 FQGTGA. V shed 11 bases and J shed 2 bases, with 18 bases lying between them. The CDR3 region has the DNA TGTGCCTGCATTGTAGAGGGGCATCAAGAGACCCAGTACTTC. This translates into CACIVEGHQETQYF.

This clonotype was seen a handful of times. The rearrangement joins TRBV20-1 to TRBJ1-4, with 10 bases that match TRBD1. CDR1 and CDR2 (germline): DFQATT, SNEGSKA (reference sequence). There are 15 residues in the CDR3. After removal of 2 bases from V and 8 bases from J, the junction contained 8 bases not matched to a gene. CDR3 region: CSARPTGTGAEKLFF. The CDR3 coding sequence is TGCAGTGCTAGACCTACCGGGACAGGGGCAGAAAAACTGTTTTTT.

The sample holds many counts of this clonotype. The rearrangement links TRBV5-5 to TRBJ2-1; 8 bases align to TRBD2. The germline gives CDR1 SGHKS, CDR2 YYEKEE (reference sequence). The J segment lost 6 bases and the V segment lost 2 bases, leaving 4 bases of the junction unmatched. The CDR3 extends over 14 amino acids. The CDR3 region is CASSLAGVGNEQFF. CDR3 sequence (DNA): TGTGCCAGCAGCTTAGCGGGAGTAGGCAATGAGCAGTTCTTC.

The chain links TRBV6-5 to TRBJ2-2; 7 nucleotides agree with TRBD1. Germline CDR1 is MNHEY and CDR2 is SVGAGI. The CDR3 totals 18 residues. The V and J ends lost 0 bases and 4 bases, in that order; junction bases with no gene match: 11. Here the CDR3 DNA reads TGTGCCAGCAGTTACTCGCGCGGAAGACAGGGATTCACCGGGGAGCTGTTTTTT. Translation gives CASSYSRGRQGFTGELFF.

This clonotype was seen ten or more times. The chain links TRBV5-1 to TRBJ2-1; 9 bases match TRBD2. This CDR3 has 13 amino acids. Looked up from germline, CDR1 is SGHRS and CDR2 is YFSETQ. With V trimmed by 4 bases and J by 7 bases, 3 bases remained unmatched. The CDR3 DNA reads TGCGCCAGCAGCGTTAGCGGGAGTAATGAGCAGTTCTTC. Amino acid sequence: CASSVSGSNEQFF.

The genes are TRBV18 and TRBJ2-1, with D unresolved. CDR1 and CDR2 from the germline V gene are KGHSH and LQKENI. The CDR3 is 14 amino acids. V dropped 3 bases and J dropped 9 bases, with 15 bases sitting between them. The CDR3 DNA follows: TGTGCCAGCTCACCCCCATCACGCCTGGGTGAGCAGTTCTTC. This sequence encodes CASSPPSRLGEQFF. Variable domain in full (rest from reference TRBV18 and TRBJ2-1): NAGVMQNPRHLVRRRGQEARLRCSPMKGHSHVYWYRQLPEEGLKFMVYLQKENIIDESGMPKERFSAEFPKEGPSILRIQQVVRGDSAAYFCASSPPSRLGEQFFGPGTRLTVL.

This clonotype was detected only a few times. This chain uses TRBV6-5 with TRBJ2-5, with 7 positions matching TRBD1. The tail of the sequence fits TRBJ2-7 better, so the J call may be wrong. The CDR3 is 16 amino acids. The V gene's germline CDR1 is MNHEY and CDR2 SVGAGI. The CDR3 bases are TGTGCCAGCAGTTACTCGACAGGGATACACTCCTACGAGCAGTACTTC. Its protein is CASSYSTGIHSYEQYF.

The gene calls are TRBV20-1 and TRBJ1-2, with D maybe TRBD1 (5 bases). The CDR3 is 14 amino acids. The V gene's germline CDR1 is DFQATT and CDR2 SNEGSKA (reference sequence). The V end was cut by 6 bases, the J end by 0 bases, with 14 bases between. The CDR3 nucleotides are TGCAGTGCCATCTCTGGGGCGTCTAACTATGGCTACACCTTC. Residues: CSAISGASNYGYTF.

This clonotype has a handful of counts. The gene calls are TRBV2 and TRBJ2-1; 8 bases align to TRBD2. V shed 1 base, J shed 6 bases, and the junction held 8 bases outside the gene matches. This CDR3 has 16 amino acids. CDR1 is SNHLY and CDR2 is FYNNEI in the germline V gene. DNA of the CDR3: TGTGCCAGCAGTGAAGATTTTGGCGGGAGGTTCAATGAGCAGTTCTTC. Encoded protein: CASSEDFGGRFNEQFF. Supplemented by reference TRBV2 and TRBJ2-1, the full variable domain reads EPEVTQTPSHQVTQMGQEVILRCVPISNHLYFYWYRQILGQKVEFLVSFYNNEISEKSEIFDDQFSVERPDGSNFTLKIRSTKLEDSAMYFCASSEDFGGRFNEQFFGPGTRLTVL.

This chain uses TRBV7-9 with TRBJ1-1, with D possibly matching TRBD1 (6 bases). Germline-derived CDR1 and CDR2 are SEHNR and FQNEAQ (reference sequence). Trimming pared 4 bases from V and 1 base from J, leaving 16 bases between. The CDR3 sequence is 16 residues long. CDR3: CASSSQGPGGNTEAFF. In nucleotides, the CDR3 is TGTGCCAGCAGCTCTCAGGGGCCGGGGGGGAACACTGAAGCTTTCTTT.

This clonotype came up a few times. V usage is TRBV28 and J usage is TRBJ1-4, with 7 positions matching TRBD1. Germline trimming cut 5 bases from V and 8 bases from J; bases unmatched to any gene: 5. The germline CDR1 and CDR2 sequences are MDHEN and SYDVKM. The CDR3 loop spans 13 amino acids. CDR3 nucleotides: TGTGCCAGCAGTCCGCGACAGGGAGAAAAACTGTTTTTT. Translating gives CASSPRQGEKLFF.

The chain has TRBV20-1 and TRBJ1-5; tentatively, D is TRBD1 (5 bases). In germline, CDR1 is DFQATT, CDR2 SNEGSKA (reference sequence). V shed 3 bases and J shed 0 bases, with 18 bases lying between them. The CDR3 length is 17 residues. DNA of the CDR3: TGCAGTGCTAGCCTAGAAAACAGGAGGTTTAGCAATCAGCCCCAGCATTTT. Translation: CSASLENRRFSNQPQHF.

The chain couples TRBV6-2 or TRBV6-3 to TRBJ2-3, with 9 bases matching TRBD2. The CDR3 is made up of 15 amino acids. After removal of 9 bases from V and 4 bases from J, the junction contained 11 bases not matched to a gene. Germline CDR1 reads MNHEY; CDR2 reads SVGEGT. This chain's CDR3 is CASRASGKVPDTQYF. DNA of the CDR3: TGTGCCAGTAGGGCTAGCGGGAAGGTTCCAGATACGCAGTATTTT.

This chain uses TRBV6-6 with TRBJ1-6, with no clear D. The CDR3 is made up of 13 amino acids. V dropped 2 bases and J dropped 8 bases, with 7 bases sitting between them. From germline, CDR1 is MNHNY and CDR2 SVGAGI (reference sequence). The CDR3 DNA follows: TGTGCCAGCAGTTACACATCTGATTCACCCCTCCACTTT. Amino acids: CASSYTSDSPLHF.

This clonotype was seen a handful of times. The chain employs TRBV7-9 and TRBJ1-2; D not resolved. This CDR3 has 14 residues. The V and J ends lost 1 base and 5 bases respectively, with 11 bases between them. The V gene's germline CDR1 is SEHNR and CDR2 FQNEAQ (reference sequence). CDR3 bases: TGTGCCAGCAGCTTAGGGGAATCGGTTTATGGCTACACCTTC. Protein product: CASSLGESVYGYTF.

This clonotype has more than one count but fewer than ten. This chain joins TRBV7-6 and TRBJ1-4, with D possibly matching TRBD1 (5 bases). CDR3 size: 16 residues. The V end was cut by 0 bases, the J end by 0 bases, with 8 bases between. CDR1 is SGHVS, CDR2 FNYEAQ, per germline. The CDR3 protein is CASSLAGTTTNEKLFF. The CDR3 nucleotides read TGTGCCAGCAGCTTAGCAGGGACGACAACTAATGAAAAACTGTTTTTT.

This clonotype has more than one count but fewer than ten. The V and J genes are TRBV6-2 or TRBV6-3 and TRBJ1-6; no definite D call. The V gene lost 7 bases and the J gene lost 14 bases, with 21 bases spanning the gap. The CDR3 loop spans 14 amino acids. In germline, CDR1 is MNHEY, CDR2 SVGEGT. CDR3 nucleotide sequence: TGTGCCAGCACCACTCCCGGACTGGGGTTGGCCCTCCACTTT. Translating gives CASTTPGLGLALHF.

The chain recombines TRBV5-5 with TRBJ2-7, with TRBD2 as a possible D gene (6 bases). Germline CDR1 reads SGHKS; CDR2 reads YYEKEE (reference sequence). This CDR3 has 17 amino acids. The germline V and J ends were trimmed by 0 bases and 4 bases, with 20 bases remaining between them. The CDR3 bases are TGTGCCAGCAGCTTGGCTTCTTCGGCTATACGGGGGTACGAGCAGTACTTC. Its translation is CASSLASSAIRGYEQYF.

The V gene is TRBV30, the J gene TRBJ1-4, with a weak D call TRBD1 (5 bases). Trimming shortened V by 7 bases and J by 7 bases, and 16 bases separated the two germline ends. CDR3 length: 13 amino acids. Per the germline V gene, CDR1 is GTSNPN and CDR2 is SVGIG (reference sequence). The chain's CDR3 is CAYGSGTSEKLFF. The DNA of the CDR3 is TGTGCCTATGGATCGGGGACGAGTGAAAAACTGTTTTTT.

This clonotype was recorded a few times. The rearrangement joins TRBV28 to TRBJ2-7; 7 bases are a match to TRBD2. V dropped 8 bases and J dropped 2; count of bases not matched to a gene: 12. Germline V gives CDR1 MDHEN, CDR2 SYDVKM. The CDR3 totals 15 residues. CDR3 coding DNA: TGTGCCAGCGCGAGCTGGGCTAGCGGAACCTACGAGCAGTACTTC. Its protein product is CASASWASGTYEQYF.